This T cell receptor beta chain was retrieved from a study of cytomegalovirus exposure and HLA in healthy donors. Looking at the study overall: Findings of an earlier analysis included about 120 million unique TCR beta sequences from roughly 180 million T cells. Among the 300 to 500 genotyped donors, 65% to 85% were placed in the Caucasian-associated ancestry cluster.

V lost 3 bases, J lost 5 bases, and 7 bases stayed unmatched. The germline gives CDR1 MRHNA, CDR2 SNTAGT. There are 15 residues in the CDR3. Vbeta (60) and Jbeta (13) primers were used in the PCR. In the original analysis: Among the unique TCR beta chains that a later analysis counted, 80 million to 100 million in all, some 10 million were shared. Produced via immunoSEQ multiplex PCR; TCRdb's table is partial and in-frame only. D and trimming come from the DNA, and the V and J calls and clone size come from that table. The table has 100,000 to 150,000 clones, approximately 74% seen once. Material for sequencing was PBMCs. This receptor was taken from a man aged 35 to 55 in good health and CMV-seropositive. The chain combines TRBV6-4 with TRBJ1-2; TRBD1 agrees at 9 bases. This CDR3 is CASSEDRGSQYGYTF. The CDR3 DNA is TGTGCCAGCAGTGAGGACAGGGGTTCACAATATGGCTACACCTTC.